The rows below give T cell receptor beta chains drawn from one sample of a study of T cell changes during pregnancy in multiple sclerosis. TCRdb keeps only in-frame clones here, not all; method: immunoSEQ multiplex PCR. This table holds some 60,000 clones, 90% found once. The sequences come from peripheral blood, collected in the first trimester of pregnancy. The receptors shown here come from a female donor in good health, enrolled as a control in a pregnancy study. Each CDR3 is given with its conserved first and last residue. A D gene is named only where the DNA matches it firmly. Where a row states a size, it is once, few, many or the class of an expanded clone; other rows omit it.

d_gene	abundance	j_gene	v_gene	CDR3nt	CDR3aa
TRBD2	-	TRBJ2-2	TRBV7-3	TGTGCCAGCAGCACGCGGGGGGGGGAGCTGTTTTTT	CASSTRGGELFF
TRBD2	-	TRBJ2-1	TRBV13	TGTGCCAGCAGCGCCCAGCTAGCGGGACATTACAATGAGCAGTTCTTC	CASSAQLAGHYNEQFF
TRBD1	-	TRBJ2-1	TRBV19	TGTGCCAGTAGTGGGACAGGCGAAGCGTACAATGAGCAGTTCTTC	CASSGTGEAYNEQFF
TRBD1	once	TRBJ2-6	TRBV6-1	TGTGCCAGCAGTGGTCCCGGGACAGGGGCTGGGGCCAACGTCCTGACTTTC	CASSGPGTGAGANVLTF
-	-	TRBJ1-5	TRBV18	TGTGCCAGCTCATTTCAGGGTGTGGATCAGCCCCAGCATTTT	CASSFQGVDQPQHF
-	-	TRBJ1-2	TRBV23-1	TGCGCCAGCAGTCATAAAGACAGCTATGGCTACACCTTC	CASSHKDSYGYTF
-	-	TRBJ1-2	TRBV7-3	TGTGCCAGCAGGGGGGAGGGCTATGGCTACACCTTC	CASRGEGYGYTF
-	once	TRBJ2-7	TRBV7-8	TGTGCCAGCAGCTCGCAGGGTTACGAGCAGTACTTC	CASSSQGYEQYF
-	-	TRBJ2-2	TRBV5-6	TGTGCCAGCAGCTTGGCGATAGGGGGGAACACCGGGGAGCTGTTTTTT	CASSLAIGGNTGELFF
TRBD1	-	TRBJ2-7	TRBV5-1	TGCGCCAGCAGCCTCGGGACAGGGGCAACCTACGAGCAGTACTTC	CASSLGTGATYEQYF
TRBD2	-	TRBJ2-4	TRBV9	TGTGCCAGCAGCGCCGGACTAGCGGGAGCTGAAAACATTCAGTACTTC	CASSAGLAGAENIQYF